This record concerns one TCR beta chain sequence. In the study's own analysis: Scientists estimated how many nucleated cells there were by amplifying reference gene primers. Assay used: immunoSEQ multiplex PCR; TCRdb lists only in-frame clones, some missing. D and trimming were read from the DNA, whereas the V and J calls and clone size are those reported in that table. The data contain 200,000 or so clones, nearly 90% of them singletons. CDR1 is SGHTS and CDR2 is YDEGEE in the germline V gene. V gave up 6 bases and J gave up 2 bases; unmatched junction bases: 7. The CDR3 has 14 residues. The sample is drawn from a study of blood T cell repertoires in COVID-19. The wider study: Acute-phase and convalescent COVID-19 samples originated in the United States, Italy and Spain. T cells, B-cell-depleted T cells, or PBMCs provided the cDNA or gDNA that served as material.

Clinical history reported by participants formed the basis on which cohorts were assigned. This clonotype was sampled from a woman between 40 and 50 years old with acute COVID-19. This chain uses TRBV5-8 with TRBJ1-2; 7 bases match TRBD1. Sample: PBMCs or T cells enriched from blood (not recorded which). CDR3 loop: CASTGQAGNYGYTF. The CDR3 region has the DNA TGTGCCAGCACCGGACAGGCGGGAAACTATGGCTACACCTTC.